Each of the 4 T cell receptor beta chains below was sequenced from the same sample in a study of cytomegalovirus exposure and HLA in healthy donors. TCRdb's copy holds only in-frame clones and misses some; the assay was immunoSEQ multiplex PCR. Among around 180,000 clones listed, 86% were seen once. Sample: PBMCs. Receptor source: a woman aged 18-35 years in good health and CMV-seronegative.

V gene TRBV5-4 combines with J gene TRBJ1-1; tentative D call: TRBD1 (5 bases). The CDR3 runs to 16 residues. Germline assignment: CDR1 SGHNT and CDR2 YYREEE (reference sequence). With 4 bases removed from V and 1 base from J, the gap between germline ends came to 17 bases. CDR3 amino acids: CASSPPGQRRNTEAFF. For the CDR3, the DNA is TGTGCCAGCAGCCCGCCAGGGCAGAGACGGAACACTGAAGCTTTCTTT.

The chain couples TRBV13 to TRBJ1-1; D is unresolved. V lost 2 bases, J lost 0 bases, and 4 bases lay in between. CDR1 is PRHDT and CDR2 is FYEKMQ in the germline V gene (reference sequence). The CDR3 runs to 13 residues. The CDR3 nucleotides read TGTGCCAGCAGCTTACGAGTGAACACTGAAGCTTTCTTT. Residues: CASSLRVNTEAFF. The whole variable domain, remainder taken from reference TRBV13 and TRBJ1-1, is AAGVIQSPRHLIKEKRETATLKCYPIPRHDTVYWYQQGPGQDPQFLISFYEKMQSDKGSIPDRFSAQQFSDYHSELNMSSLELGDSALYFCASSLRVNTEAFFGQGTRLTVV.

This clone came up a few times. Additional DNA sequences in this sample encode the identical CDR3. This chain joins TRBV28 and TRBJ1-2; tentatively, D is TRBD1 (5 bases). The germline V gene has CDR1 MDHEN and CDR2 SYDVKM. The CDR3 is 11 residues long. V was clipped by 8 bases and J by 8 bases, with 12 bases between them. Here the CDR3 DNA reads TGTGCCAGCCGAACAGGTGGCGGCTACACCTTC. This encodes CASRTGGGYTF.

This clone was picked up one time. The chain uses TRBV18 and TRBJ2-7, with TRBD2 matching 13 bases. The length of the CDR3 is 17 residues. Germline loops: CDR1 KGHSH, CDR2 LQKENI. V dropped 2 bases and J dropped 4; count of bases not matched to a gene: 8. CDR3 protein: CASSPALAGGPLYEQYF. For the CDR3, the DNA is TGTGCCAGCTCACCAGCACTAGCGGGAGGGCCGTTGTACGAGCAGTACTTC.